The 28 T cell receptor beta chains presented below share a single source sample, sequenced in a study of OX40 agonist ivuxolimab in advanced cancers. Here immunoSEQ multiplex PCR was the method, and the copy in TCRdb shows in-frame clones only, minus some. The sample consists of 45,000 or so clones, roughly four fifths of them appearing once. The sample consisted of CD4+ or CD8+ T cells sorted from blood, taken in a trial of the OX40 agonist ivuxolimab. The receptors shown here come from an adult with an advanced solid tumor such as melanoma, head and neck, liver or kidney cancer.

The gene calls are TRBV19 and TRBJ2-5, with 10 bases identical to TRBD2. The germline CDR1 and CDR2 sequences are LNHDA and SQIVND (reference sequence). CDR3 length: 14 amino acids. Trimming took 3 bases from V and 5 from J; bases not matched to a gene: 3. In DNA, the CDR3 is TGTGCCAGTAGTATTAGCGGGGGGTTTGAGACCCAGTACTTC. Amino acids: CASSISGGFETQYF.

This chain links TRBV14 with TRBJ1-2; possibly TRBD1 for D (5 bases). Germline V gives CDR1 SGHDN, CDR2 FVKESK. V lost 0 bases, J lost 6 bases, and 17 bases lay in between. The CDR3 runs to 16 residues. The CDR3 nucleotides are TGTGCCAGCAGCCAAGAAAGGCTAGCAGGGTGGGATGGCTACACCTTC. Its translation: CASSQERLAGWDGYTF.

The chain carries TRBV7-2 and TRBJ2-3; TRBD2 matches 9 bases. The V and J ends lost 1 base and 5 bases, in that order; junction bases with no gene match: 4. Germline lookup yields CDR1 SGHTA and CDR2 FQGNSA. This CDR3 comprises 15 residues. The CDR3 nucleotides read TGTGCCAGCAGCTTAGGCGGGGGGGCGGGAGATACGCAGTATTTT. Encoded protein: CASSLGGGAGDTQYF. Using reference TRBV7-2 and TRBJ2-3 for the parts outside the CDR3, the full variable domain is GAGVSQSPSNKVTEKGKDVELRCDPISGHTALYWYRQSLGQGLEFLIYFQGNSAPDKSGLPSDRFSAERTGGSVSTLTIQRTQQEDSAVYLCASSLGGGAGDTQYFGPGTRLTVL.

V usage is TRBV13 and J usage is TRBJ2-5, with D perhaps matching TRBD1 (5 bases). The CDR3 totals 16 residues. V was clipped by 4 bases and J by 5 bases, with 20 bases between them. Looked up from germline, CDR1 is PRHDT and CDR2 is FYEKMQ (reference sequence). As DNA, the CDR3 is TGTGCCAGCAGCTATCGTAATAGGGGTGGGATTGAGACCCAGTACTTC. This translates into CASSYRNRGGIETQYF.

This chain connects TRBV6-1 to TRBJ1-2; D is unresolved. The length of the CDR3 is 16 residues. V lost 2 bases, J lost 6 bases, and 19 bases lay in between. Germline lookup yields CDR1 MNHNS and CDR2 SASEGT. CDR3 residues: CASSETPQHGFNGYTF. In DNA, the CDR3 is TGTGCCAGCAGTGAAACCCCACAGCACGGATTTAATGGCTACACCTTC.

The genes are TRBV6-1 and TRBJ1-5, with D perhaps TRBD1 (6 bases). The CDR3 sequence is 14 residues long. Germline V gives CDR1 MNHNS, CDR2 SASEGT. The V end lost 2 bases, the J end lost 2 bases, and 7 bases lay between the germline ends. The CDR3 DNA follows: TGTGCCAGCAGTGAACGGACAGGCAATCAGCCCCAGCATTTT. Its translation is CASSERTGNQPQHF.

The CDR3, as DNA: TGTGCCAGCGGGACCCTGGGAAAGGGACGAGCAGGAAACACCATATATTTT. It is translated as CASGTLGKGRAGNTIYF. This sequence joins TRBV5-6 and TRBJ1-3; D possibly corresponds to TRBD1 (5 bases). The CDR3 has 17 residues. Germline CDR1 SGHDT, CDR2 YYEEEE. V lost 7 bases and J 4 bases, leaving 24 bases between the germline ends. Using reference TRBV5-6 and TRBJ1-3 for the parts outside the CDR3, the full variable domain is DAGVTQSPTHLIKTRGQQVTLRCSPKSGHDTVSWYQQALGQGPQFIFQYYEEEERQRGNFPDRFSGHQFPNYSSELNVNALLLGDSALYLCASGTLGKGRAGNTIYFGEGSWLTVV.

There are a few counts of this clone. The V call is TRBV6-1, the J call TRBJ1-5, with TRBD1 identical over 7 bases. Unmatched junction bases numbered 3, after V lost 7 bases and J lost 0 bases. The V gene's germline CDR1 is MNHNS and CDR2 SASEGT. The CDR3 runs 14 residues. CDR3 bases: TGTGCCAGCATGGGACAGCGTAGCAATCAGCCCCAGCATTTT. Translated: CASMGQRSNQPQHF.

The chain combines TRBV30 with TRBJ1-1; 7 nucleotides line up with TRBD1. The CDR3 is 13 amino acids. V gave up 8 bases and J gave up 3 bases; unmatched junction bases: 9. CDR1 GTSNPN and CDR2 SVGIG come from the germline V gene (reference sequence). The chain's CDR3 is CAGNRGRDTEAFF. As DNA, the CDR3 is TGTGCCGGGAACAGGGGCAGGGACACTGAAGCTTTCTTT.

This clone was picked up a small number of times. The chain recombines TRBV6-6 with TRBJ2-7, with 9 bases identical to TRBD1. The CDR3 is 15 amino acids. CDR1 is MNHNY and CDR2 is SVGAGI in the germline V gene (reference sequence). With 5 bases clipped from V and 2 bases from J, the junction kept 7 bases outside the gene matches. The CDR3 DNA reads TGTGCCAGCAGTCCCCGGACAGGGGTTACCTACGAGCAGTACTTC. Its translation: CASSPRTGVTYEQYF.

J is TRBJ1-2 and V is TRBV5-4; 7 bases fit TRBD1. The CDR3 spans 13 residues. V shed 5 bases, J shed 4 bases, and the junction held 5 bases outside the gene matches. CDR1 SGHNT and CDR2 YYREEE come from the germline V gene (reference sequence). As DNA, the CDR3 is TGTGCCAGCAGACCGGACAGGTCCTATGGCTACACCTTC. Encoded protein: CASRPDRSYGYTF.

In DNA form, the CDR3 reads TGTGCCAGCAGTCCTGGGACAGGGTCCCCGAATGAAAAACTGTTTTTT. Encoded protein: CASSPGTGSPNEKLFF. The rearrangement uses TRBV28 and TRBJ1-4; TRBD1 matches 9 bases. The V gene end was trimmed by 5 bases and the J gene end by 5 bases; junction bases not matched to a gene: 9. The CDR3 extends over 16 amino acids. Germline values: CDR1 MDHEN, CDR2 SYDVKM.

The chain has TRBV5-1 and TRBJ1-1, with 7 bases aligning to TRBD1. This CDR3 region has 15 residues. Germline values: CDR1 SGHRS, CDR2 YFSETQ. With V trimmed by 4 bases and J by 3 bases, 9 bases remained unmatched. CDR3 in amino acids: CASSRDSLYDTEAFF. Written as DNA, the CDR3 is TGCGCCAGCAGCCGGGACAGCCTGTATGACACTGAAGCTTTCTTT.

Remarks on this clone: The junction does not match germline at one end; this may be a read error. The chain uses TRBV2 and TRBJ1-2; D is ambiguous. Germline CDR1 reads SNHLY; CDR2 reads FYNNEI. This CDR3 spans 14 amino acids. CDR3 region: CASREGRANYGYTF. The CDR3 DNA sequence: TGTGCCAGCAGAGAAGGTCGGGCCAACTATGGCTACACCTTC.

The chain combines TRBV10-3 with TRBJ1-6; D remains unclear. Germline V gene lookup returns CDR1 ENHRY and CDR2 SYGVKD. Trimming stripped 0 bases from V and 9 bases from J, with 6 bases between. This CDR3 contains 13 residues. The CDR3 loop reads CAISESEASPLHF. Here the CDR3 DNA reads TGTGCCATCAGTGAGTCGGAAGCTTCACCCCTCCACTTT.

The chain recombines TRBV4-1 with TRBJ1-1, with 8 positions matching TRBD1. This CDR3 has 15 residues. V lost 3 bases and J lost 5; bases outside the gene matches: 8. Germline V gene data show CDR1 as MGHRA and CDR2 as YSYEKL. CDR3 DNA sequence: TGCGCCAGCAGCCAGGCCAGACAGGGGAGGACTGAAGCTTTCTTT. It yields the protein CASSQARQGRTEAFF.

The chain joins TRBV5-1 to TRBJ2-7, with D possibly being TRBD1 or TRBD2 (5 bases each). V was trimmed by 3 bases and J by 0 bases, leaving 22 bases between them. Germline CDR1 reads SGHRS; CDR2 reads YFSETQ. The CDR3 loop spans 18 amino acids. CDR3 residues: CASSSLGAAGRVSYEQYF. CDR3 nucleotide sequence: TGCGCCAGCAGCTCGCTCGGGGCGGCAGGTAGGGTCTCCTACGAGCAGTACTTC.

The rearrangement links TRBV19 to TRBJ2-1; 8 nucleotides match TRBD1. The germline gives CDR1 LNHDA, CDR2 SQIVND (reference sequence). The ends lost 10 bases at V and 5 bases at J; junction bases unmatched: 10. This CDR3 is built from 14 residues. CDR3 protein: CATIGTGYNNEQFF. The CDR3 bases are TGTGCCACTATAGGGACAGGTTATAACAATGAGCAGTTCTTC.

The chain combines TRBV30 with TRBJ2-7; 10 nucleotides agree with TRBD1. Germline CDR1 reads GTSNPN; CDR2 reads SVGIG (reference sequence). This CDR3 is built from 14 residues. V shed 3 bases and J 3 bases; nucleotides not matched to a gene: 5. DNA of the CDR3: TGTGCCTGGAGAAGGGACAGGGGCCACTACGAGCAGTACTTC. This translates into CAWRRDRGHYEQYF.

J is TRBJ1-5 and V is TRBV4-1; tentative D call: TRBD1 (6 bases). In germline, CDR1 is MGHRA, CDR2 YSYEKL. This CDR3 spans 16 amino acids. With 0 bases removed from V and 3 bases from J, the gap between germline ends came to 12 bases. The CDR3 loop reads CASSQDGTIANQPQHF. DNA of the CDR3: TGCGCCAGCAGCCAAGATGGGACAATCGCCAATCAGCCCCAGCATTTT.

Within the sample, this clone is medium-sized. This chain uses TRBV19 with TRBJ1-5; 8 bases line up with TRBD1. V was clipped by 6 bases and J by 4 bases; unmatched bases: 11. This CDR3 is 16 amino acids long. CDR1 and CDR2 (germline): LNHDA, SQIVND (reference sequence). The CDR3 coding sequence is TGTGCCAGTAGCGTCCCAGGGGGCGCGAGGAATCAGCCCCAGCATTTT. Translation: CASSVPGGARNQPQHF.

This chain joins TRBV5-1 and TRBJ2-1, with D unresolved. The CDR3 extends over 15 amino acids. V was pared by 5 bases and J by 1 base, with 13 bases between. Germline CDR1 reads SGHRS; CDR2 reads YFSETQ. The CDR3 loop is CASRASPASYNEQFF. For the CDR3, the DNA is TGCGCCAGCAGAGCTTCTCCCGCATCCTACAATGAGCAGTTCTTC.

The CDR3 DNA reads as TGTGCCAGCAGTTCCCTGGCAGGAAGTCCCACTGAAGCTTTCTTT. Its protein product is CASSSLAGSPTEAFF. This chain connects TRBV6-5 to TRBJ1-1; D ambiguous. Deletions cut 4 bases from V and 4 bases from J, with 16 bases between. The CDR3 has 15 amino acids. Germline V gene data show CDR1 as MNHEY and CDR2 as SVGAGI.

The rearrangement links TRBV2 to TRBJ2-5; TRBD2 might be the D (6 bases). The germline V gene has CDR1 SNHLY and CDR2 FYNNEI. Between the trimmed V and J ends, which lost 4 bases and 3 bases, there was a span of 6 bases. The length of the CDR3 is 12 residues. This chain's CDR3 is CASSVAEETQYF. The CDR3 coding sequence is TGTGCCAGCAGTGTAGCGGAAGAGACCCAGTACTTC.

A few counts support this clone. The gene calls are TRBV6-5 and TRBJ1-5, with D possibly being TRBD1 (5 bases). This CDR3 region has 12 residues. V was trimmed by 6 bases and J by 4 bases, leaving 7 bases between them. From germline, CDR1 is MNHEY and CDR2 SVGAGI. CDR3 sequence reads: CASSSGNQPQHF. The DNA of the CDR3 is TGTGCCAGCAGCTCAGGGAATCAGCCCCAGCATTTT.

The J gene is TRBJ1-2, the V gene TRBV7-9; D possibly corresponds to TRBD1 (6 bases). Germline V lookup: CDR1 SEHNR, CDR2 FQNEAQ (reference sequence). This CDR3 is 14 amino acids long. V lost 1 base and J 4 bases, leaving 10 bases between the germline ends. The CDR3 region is CASSLELGAYGYTF. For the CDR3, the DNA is TGTGCCAGCAGCTTAGAGCTGGGGGCCTATGGCTACACCTTC.

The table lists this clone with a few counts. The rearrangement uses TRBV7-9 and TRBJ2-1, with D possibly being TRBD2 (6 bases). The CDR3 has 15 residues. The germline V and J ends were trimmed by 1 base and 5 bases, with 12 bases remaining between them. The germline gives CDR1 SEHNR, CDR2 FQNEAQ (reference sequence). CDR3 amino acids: CASSLDPTRNNEQFF. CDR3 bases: TGTGCCAGCAGCTTAGACCCGACTAGAAACAATGAGCAGTTCTTC.

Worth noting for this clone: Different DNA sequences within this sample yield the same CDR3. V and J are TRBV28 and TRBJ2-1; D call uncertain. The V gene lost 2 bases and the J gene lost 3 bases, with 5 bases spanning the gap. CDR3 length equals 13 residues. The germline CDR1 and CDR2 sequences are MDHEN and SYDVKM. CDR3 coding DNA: TGTGCCAGCAGTTTAGGCAGCTACAATGAGCAGTTCTTC. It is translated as CASSLGSYNEQFF.